The T cell receptor (beta chain) under discussion was sequenced for a study of T cell responses to AZD1222 COVID-19 vaccine. Points on this clone: The target antigen is unknown.

The assay was immunoSEQ multiplex PCR, and TCRdb's table has in-frame clones only and misses some. The repertoire holds under 150,000 clones, with roughly nine tenths as singletons. Study outcomes and limitations: Most donors were white British and more were female, and clonal diversity was possibly underestimated. Among AZD1222 vaccinees, only 5 to 7 were seropositive at baseline.

V shed 7 bases and J shed 0 bases, with 12 bases lying between them. Germline CDR1 and CDR2: MDHEN and SYDVKM. The CDR3 totals 15 residues. This sequence originates from an adult who received the AZD1222 COVID-19 vaccine. The sample in question was peripheral blood, obtained 28 days after the second AZD1222 dose. This chain uses TRBV28 with TRBJ2-2; D gene uncertain. As DNA, the CDR3 is TGTGCCAGCACCTGGGGTACAGCGAACACCGGGGAGCTGTTTTTT. This codes for CASTWGTANTGELFF.